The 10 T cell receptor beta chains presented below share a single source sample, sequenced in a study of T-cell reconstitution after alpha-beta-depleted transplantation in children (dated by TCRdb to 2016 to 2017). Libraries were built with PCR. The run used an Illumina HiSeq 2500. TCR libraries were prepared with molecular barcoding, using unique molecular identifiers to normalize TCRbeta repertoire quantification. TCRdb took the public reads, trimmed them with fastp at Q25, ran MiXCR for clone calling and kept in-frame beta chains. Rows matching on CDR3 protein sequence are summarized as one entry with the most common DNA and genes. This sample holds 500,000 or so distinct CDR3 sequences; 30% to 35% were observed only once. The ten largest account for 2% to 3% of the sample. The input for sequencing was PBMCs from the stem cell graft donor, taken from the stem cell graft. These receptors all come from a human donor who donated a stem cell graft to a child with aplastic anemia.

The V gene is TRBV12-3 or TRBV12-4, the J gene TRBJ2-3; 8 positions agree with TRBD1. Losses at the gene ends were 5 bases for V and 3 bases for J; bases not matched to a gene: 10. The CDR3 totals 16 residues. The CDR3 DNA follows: TGTGCCAGCAGTCTCGATCGGCAGGGGGCAACAGATACGCAGTATTTT. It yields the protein CASSLDRQGATDTQYF.

DNA for the CDR3: TGTGCCAGCAGCTTGCCCGGGAGCACAGATACGCAGTATTTT. Translated, it gives CASSLPGSTDTQYF. The rearrangement links TRBV5-5 to TRBJ2-3, with D unclear. This CDR3 has 14 residues. In germline, CDR1 is SGHKS, CDR2 YYEKEE (reference sequence). V lost 1 base and J 0 bases, leaving 6 bases between the germline ends.

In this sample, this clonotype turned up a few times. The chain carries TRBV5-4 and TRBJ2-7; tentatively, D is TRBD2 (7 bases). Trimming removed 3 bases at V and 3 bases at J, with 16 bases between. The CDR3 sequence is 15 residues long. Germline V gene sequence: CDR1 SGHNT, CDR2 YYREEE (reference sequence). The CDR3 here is CASSWGGGGDYEQYV. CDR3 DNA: TGTGCCAGCAGCTGGGGCGGGGGCGGCGACTACGAGCAGTACGTC.

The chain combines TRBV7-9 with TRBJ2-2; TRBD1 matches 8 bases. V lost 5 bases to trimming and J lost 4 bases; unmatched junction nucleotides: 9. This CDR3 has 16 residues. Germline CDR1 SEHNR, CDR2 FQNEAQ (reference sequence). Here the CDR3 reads CASSGEGQASTGELFF. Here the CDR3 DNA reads TGTGCCAGCAGCGGAGAGGGACAGGCTAGCACCGGGGAGCTGTTTTTT.

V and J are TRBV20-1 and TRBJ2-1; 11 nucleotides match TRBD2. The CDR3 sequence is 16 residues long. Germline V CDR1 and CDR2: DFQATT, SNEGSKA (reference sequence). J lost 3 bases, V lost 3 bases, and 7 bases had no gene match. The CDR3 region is CSARGPSGGHYNEQFF. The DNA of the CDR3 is TGCAGTGCTAGGGGGCCTAGCGGGGGGCACTACAATGAGCAGTTCTTC.

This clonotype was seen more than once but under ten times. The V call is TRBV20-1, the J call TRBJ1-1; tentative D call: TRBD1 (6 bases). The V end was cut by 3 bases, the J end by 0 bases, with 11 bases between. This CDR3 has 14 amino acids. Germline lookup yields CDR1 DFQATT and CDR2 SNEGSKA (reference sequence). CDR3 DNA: TGCAGTGCTAGTAGGGGACATATGAACACTGAAGCTTTCTTT. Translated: CSASRGHMNTEAFF.

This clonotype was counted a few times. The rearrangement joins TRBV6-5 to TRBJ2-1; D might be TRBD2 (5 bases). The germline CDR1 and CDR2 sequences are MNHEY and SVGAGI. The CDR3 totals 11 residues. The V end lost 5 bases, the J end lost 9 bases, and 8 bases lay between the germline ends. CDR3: CASSKGSEQFF. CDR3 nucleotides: TGTGCCAGCAGTAAAGGGAGTGAGCAGTTCTTC.

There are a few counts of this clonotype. The CDR3 DNA reads as TGCGCCAGCAGCTTGGCCCGGAATCAGCCCCAGCATTTT. It specifies CASSLARNQPQHF. The gene calls are TRBV5-1 and TRBJ1-5, with no clear D. Trimming pared 0 bases from V and 4 bases from J, leaving 5 bases between. CDR1 SGHRS and CDR2 YFSETQ come from the germline V gene. The CDR3 spans 13 residues.

The CDR3 DNA sequence: TGTGCCAGCAGCTTGTTGGGGGGGCGTGATCAATTGCTCTATGGCTACACCTTC. Its translation: CASSLLGGRDQLLYGYTF. The V and J genes are TRBV5-5 and TRBJ1-2; weak D call: TRBD1 (6 bases). CDR1 is SGHKS, CDR2 YYEKEE, per germline (reference sequence). Deletions cut 1 base from V and 4 bases from J, with 23 bases between. CDR3 length: 18 residues.

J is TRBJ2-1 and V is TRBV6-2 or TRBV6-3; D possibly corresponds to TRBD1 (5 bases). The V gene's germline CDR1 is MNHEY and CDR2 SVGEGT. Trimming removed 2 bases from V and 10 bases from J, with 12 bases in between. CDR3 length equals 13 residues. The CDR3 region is CASSYGAAREQFF. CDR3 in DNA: TGTGCCAGCAGTTACGGGGCAGCCCGGGAGCAGTTCTTC.